Listed here is a single TCR beta chain. Its specificity is unknown. This sample was included in a study of early stage breast cancer tumors. Study outcomes and limitations: Compared with adjacent normal breast, tumors showed about 2.5-fold denser, more clonal T cells. Commonly generated sequences made up most enriched TCRB sequences shared between patients.

Germline CDR1 reads SGDLS; CDR2 reads YYNGEE. The CDR3 has 14 residues. Germline trimming cut 2 bases from V and 13 bases from J; bases unmatched to any gene: 12. Here immunoSEQ multiplex PCR was the method, and the copy in TCRdb shows in-frame clones only, minus some. The sample has 45,000 to 65,000 clones; around four fifths are singletons. Source material: blood. The rearrangement links TRBV9 to TRBJ2-7; 10 bases are shared with TRBD1. The receptor was isolated from a person aged 35 to 50 with breast cancer. The CDR3 loop is CASSVAGQGDDVYF. DNA for the CDR3: TGTGCCAGCAGCGTCGCTGGACAGGGGGACGACGTTTACTTC.